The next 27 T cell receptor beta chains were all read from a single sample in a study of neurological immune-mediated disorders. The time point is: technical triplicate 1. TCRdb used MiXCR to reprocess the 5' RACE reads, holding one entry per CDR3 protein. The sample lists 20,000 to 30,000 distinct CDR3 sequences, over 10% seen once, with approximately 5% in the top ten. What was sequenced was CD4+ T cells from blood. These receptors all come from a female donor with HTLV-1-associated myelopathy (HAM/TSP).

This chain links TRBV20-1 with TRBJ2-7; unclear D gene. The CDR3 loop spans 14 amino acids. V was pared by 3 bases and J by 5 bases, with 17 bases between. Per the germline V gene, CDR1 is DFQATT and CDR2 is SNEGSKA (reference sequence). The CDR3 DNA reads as TGCAGTGCTAGTGTCTGGGTCCCCTGGAACGAGCAGTACTTC. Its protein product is CSASVWVPWNEQYF.

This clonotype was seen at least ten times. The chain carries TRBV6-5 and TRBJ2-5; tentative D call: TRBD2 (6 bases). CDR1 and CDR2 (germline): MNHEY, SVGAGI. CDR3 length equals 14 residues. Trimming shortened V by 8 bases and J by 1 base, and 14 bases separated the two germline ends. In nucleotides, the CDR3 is TGTGCCAGCGCTGAACGGGGGATCCAAGAGACCCAGTACTTC. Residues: CASAERGIQETQYF.

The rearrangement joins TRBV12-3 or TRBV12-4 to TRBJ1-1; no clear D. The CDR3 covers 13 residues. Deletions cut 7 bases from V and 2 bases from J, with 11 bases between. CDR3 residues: CASTLSSNTEAFF. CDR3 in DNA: TGTGCCAGCACCCTGTCCTCTAACACTGAAGCTTTCTTT.

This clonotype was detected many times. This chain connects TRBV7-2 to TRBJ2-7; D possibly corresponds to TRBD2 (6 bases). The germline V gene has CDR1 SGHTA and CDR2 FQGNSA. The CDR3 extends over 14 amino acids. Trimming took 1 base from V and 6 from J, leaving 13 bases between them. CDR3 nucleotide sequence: TGTGCCAGCAGCTTAGGTTTTGTGCGGGGCGAGCAGTACTTC. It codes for CASSLGFVRGEQYF. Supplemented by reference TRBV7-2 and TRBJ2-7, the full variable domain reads GAGVSQSPSNKVTEKGKDVELRCDPISGHTALYWYRQSLGQGLEFLIYFQGNSAPDKSGLPSDRFSAERTGGSVSTLTIQRTQQEDSAVYLCASSLGFVRGEQYFGPGTRLTVT.

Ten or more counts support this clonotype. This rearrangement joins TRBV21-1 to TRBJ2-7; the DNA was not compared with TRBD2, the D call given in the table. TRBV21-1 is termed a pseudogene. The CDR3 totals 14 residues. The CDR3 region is CASSKGNPAYEQYF. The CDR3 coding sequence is TGTGCCAGCAGCAAAGGCAACCCCGCTTACGAGCAGTACTTC.

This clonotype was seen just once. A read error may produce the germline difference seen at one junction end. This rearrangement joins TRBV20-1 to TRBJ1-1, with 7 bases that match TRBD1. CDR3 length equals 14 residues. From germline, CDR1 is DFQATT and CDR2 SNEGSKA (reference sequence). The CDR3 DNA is TGCAGTGCTAGCATGATGGGACAGAACACTGAAGCTTTATTT. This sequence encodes CSASMMGQNTEALF.

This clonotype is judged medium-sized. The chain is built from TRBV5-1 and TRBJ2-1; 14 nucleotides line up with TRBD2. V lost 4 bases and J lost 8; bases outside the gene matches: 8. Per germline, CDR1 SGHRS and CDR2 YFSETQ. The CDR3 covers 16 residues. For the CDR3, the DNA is TGCGCCAGCAGCGCCAGACTAGCGGGGGGGCCGGATGAGCAGTTCTTC. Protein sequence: CASSARLAGGPDEQFF.

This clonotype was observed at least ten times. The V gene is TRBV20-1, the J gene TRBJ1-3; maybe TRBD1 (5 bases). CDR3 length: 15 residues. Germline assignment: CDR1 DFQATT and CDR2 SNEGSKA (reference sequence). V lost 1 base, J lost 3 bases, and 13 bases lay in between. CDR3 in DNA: TGCAGTGCTAGAGCCCCCGGGACGGATGGAAACACCATATATTTT. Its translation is CSARAPGTDGNTIYF.

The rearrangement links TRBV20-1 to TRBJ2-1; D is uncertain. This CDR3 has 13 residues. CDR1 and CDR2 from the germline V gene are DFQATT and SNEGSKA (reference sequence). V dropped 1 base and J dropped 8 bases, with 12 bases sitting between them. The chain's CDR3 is CSARVPGFDEQFF. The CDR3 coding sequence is TGCAGTGCTAGAGTTCCGGGTTTCGATGAGCAGTTCTTC.

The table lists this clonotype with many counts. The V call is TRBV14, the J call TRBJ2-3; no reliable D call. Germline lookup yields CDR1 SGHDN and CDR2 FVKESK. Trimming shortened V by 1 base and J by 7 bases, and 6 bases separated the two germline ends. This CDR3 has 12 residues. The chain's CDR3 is CASSQARYTQYF. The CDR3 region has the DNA TGTGCCAGCAGCCAAGCTCGGTATACGCAGTATTTT. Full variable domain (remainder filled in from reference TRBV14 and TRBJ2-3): EAGVTQFPSHSVIEKGQTVTLRCDPISGHDNLYWYRRVMGKEIKFLLHFVKESKQDESGMPNNRFLAERTGGTYSTLKVQPAELEDSGVYFCASSQARYTQYFGPGTRLTVL.

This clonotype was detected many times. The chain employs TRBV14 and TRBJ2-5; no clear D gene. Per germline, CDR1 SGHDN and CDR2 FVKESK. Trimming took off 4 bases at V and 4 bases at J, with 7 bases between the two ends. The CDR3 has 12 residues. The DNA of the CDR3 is TGTGCCAGCAGCCCGAGCGCAGAGACCCAGTACTTC. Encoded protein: CASSPSAETQYF.

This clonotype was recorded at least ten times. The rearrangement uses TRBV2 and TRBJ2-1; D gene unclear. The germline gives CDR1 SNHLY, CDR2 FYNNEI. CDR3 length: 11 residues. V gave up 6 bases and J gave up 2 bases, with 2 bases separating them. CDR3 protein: CASSAYNEQFF. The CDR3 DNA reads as TGTGCCAGCAGCGCCTACAATGAGCAGTTCTTC.

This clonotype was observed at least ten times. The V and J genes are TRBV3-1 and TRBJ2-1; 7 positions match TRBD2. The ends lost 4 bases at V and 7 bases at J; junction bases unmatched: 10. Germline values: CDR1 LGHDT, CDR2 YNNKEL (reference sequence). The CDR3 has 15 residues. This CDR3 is CASSPELADLNEQFF. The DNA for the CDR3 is TGTGCCAGCAGCCCAGAGCTAGCGGACCTGAATGAGCAGTTCTTC.

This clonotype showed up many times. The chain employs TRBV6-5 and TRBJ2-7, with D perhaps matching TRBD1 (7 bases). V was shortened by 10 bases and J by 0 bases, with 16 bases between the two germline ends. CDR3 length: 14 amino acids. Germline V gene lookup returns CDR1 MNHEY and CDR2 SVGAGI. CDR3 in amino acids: CATKRQGLSYEQYF. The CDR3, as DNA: TGTGCCACAAAACGACAGGGACTCTCCTACGAGCAGTACTTC.

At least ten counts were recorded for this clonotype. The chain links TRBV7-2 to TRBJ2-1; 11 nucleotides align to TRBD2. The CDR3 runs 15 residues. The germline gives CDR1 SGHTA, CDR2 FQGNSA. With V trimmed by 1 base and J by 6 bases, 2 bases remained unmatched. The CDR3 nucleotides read TGTGCCAGCAGCTTAGAACTAGCGGGAGCCAATGAGCAGTTCTTC. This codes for CASSLELAGANEQFF.

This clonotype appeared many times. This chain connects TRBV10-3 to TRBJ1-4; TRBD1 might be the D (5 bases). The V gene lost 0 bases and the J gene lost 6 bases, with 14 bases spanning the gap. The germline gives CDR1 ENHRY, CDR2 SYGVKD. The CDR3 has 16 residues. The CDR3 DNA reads TGTGCCATCAGTGAGTCGATCGGCGGGACCCATGAAAAACTGTTTTTT. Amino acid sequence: CAISESIGGTHEKLFF.

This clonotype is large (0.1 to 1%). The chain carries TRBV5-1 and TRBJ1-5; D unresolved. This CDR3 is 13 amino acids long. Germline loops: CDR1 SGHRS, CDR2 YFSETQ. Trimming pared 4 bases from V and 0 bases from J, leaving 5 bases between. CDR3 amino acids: CASSLDSNQPQHF. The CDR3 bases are TGCGCCAGCAGCCTCGATAGCAATCAGCCCCAGCATTTT.

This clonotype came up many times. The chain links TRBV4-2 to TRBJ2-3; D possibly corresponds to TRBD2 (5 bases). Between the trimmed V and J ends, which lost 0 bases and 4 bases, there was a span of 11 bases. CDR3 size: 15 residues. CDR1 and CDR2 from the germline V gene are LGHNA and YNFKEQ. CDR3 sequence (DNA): TGTGCCAGCAGCCAAGAGGCTAGCTCCCCAGATACGCAGTATTTT. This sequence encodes CASSQEASSPDTQYF.

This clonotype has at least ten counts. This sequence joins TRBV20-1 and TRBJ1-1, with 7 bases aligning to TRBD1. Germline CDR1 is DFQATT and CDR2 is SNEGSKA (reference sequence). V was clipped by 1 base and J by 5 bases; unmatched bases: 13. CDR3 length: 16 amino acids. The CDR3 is CSARATQQGPRTEAFF. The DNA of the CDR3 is TGCAGTGCTAGAGCTACCCAACAGGGGCCTAGAACTGAAGCTTTCTTT.

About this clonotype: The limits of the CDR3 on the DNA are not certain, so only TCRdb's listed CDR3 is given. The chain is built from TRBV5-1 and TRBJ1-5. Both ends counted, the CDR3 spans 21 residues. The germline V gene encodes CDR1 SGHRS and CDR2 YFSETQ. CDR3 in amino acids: CASSFYICSASSTVSNQPQHF.

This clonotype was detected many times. CDR3 loop: CASSYRDSNGYTF. The CDR3 coding sequence is TGTGCCAGCAGTTACAGGGACAGCAATGGCTACACCTTC. The chain uses TRBV6-5 and TRBJ1-2; 7 bases map to TRBD1. The germline gives CDR1 MNHEY, CDR2 SVGAGI. J gave up 6 bases and V 2 bases, and 3 bases lay outside the gene matches. The CDR3 sequence is 13 residues long.

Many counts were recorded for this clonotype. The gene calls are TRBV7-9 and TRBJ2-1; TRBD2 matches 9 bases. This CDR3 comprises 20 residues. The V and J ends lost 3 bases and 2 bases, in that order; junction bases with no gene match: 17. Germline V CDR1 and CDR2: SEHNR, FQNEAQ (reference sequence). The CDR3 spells CASSFRIERGALQTYNEQFF. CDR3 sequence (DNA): TGTGCCAGCAGCTTCAGGATCGAGCGGGGGGCCCTACAAACCTACAATGAGCAGTTCTTC.

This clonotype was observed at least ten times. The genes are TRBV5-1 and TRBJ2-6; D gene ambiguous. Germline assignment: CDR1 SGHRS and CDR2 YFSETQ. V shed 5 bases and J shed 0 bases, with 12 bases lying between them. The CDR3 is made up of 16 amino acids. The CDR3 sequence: CASSSLLSSGANVLTF. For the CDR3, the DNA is TGCGCCAGCAGTTCATTACTTAGCTCTGGGGCCAACGTCCTGACTTTC.

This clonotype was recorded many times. The CDR3 DNA is TGTGCCAGCAGCGGGACAGGGTTAGGCTACGAGCAGTACTTC. This sequence encodes CASSGTGLGYEQYF. The J gene is TRBJ2-7, the V gene TRBV5-6, with 9 bases fitting TRBD1. Germline CDR1 and CDR2: SGHDT and YYEEEE. After removal of 4 bases from V and 3 bases from J, the junction contained 5 bases not matched to a gene. The CDR3 has 14 residues.

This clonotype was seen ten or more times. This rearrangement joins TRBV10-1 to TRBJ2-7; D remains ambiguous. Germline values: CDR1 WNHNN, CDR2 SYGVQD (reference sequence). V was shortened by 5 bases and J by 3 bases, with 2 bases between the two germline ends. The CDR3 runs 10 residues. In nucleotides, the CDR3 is TGCGCCAGCAGTTACTACGAGCAGTACTTC. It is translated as CASSYYEQYF.

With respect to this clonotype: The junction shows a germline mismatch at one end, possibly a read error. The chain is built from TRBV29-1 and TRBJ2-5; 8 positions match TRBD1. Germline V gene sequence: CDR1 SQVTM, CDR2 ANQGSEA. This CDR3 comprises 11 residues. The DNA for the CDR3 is TGCAGTGTTGACGCTGGACAGGGTTTGTACTTC. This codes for CSVDAGQGLYF. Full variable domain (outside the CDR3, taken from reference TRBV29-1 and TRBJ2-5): SAVISQKPSRDICQRGTSLTIQCQVDSQVTMMFWYRQQPGQSLTLIATANQGSEATYESGFVIDKFPISRPNLTFSTLTVSNMSPEDSSIYLCSVDAGQGLYFGPGTRLLVL.

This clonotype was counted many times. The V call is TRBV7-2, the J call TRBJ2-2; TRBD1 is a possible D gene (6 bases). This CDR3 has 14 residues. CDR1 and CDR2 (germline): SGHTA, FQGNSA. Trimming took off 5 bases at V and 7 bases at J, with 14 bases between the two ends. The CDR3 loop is CASSPQGDGGELFF. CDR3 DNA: TGTGCCAGCAGCCCACAGGGAGACGGCGGGGAGCTGTTTTTT.